This TCR beta chain was recovered during a study of shared clonotypes between healthy human individuals. Study context: Donors were two women and three men aged 18 to 49. Study findings and constraints: A limitation of the genetic and exposure-history diversity represented arose from few donors.

In regard to this clone: What it binds is not known.

Deep was the level used in running the assay. Profiled with immunoSEQ multiplex PCR; TCRdb holds only in-frame clones, not every one. The sample lists approximately 2,300,000 clones; just under 95% were seen once. V lost 4 bases to trimming and J lost 5 bases, with 13 bases between them. This CDR3 has 13 residues. In germline, CDR1 is SGHRS, CDR2 YFSETQ. The clonotype comes from a man younger than 35 in good health. Some clones in this sample may be carry-over from other donors' samples. This rearrangement joins TRBV5-1 to TRBJ2-7, with D perhaps matching TRBD2 (5 bases). The sample comprised naive CD4+ T cells from PBMCs. Subset denoted: CD45RA+ positively selected. The CDR3: CASSSLAMDEQYF. The CDR3 bases are TGCGCCAGCAGCAGTTTAGCGATGGACGAGCAGTACTTC.